The 26 T cell receptor beta chains below all came from one sample that was sequenced in a study of Ad26.COV2.S vaccination and SARS-CoV-2 variants. Generated by immunoSEQ multiplex PCR, the TCRdb table keeps only in-frame clones and is missing some. The sample holds hundreds of thousands of clones, over 75% seen once. The treatment was: 15 to 20 received Ad26.COV2.S at low or high dose, single or two shots; several received placebo; per-sample allocation not given. It was on day 63 after the first vaccine or placebo injection that samples were taken. The sequenced sample was peripheral blood, obtained in a trial of Ad26.COV2.S vaccine versus placebo. Source of these receptors: a person aged 18 to 59 who received the Ad26.COV2.S COVID-19 vaccine or a placebo.

The V gene is TRBV6-1, the J gene TRBJ1-6; TRBD1 is a possible D gene (6 bases). The CDR3 has 16 residues. Per the germline V gene, CDR1 is MNHNS and CDR2 is SASEGT. Between the trimmed V and J ends, which lost 1 base and 2 bases, there was a span of 9 bases. CDR3 nucleotide sequence: TGTGCCAGCAGTGAAGATGGGGGCCCCTATAATTCACCCCTCCACTTT. It translates to CASSEDGGPYNSPLHF.

The chain links TRBV7-9 to TRBJ1-6; perhaps TRBD1 as D (6 bases). CDR1 and CDR2 from the germline V gene are SEHNR and FQNEAQ (reference sequence). V lost 5 bases to trimming and J lost 6 bases, with 17 bases between them. This CDR3 has 16 amino acids. The CDR3 nucleotides read TGTGCCAGCAGCCCCAATACAGGGATTGTTAATTCACCCCTCCACTTT. Residues: CASSPNTGIVNSPLHF.

For this clone: This same CDR3 is encoded by further DNA sequences in the sample. The V gene is TRBV9, the J gene TRBJ1-1; D not certain. Trimming removed 1 base at V and 1 base at J, with 5 bases between. This CDR3 is built from 13 residues. Germline V lookup: CDR1 SGDLS, CDR2 YYNGEE. The CDR3 reads CASSVRTNTEAFF. The CDR3 DNA follows: TGTGCCAGCAGCGTAAGGACGAACACTGAAGCTTTCTTT.

This chain joins TRBV18 and TRBJ1-4, with D unclear. V was shortened by 0 bases and J by 8 bases, with 16 bases between the two germline ends. The V gene's germline CDR1 is KGHSH and CDR2 LQKENI. This CDR3 is built from 16 residues. CDR3 DNA sequence: TGTGCCAGCTCACCACCGGAGTTCCCAGGTCGGGAAAAACTGTTTTTT. This sequence encodes CASSPPEFPGREKLFF.

This clone was recorded once. The rearrangement links TRBV7-3 to TRBJ2-3; D unresolved. The CDR3 covers 14 residues. Trimming left V 1 base short and J 3 bases short, with 8 bases between. Germline V gene data show CDR1 as SGHTA and CDR2 as FQGTGA. The CDR3 loop is CASSLMTSTDTQYF. The CDR3 nucleotides read TGTGCCAGCAGCTTAATGACCTCGACAGATACGCAGTATTTT.

This clone was seen only a few times. V gene TRBV12-3 or TRBV12-4 combines with J gene TRBJ2-3; no clear D. This CDR3 has 13 amino acids. The V gene lost 3 bases and the J gene lost 2 bases, with 6 bases spanning the gap. The CDR3 bases are TGTGCCAGCAGTTTGGGCCACACAGATACGCAGTATTTT. Its protein product is CASSLGHTDTQYF.

The CDR3 bases are TGTGCCAGCAGCCAAGATGGACAGGAAGCTTTCTTT. Amino acids: CASSQDGQEAFF. The chain has TRBV4-2 and TRBJ1-1; D is possibly TRBD1 (6 bases). V lost 0 bases and J 8 bases, leaving 7 bases between the germline ends. The CDR3 consists of 12 residues. Looked up from germline, CDR1 is LGHNA and CDR2 is YNFKEQ.

The V and J genes are TRBV7-6 and TRBJ1-3, with a possible D match to TRBD1 (5 bases). CDR1 and CDR2 from the germline V gene are SGHVS and FNYEAQ. The CDR3 consists of 14 residues. V was trimmed by 3 bases and J by 0 bases, leaving 6 bases between them. The CDR3 DNA reads as TGTGCCAGCAGCTTGACAGACTCTGGAAACACCATATATTTT. Amino acids: CASSLTDSGNTIYF.

The V gene is TRBV19, the J gene TRBJ1-1; D remains unclear. Trimming took 9 bases from V and 10 from J, leaving 15 bases between them. CDR3 length: 11 amino acids. The V gene's germline CDR1 is LNHDA and CDR2 SQIVND (reference sequence). The CDR3 loop reads CASELYSGAFF. In nucleotides, the CDR3 is TGTGCCAGCGAACTTTATAGCGGAGCTTTCTTT.

The gene calls are TRBV5-3 and TRBJ2-5; TRBD2 aligns across 7 bases. TRBV5-3 qualifies as an ORF whose function is uncertain. The CDR3 is 15 residues long. Unmatched junction bases numbered 6, after V lost 4 bases and J lost 0 bases. This CDR3 reads CARSHTAGDQETQYF. The DNA for the CDR3 is TGTGCCAGAAGCCATACCGCGGGGGACCAAGAGACCCAGTACTTC.

Only one count was recorded for this clone. The CDR3, as DNA: TGTGCCAGCAGCCCCAAGAAGGGACTAGCGGCGAGCACAGATACGCAGTATTTT. This encodes CASSPKKGLAASTDTQYF. The rearrangement uses TRBV5-4 and TRBJ2-3; 11 positions match TRBD2. CDR3 size: 18 residues. Trimming cost V 4 bases and J 0 bases; bases outside gene matches: 10. CDR1 and CDR2 (germline): SGHNT, YYREEE (reference sequence).

The rearrangement links TRBV7-6 to TRBJ1-1; 8 bases map to TRBD1. Trimming removed 5 bases from V and 4 bases from J; junction bases left unmatched: 3. Germline lookup yields CDR1 SGHVS and CDR2 FNYEAQ. The CDR3 runs to 13 residues. The CDR3 nucleotides are TGTGCCAGCAGCAACGGACAGGGCACTGAAGCTTTCTTT. The encoded protein is CASSNGQGTEAFF.

The chain links TRBV4-1 to TRBJ2-7; 11 bases fit TRBD2. CDR1 is MGHRA, CDR2 YSYEKL, per germline. The CDR3 loop spans 21 amino acids. Unmatched junction bases numbered 21, after V lost 4 bases and J lost 1 base. CDR3 protein: CASSLLVGLAGQPPLSYEQYF. CDR3 sequence (DNA): TGCGCCAGCAGCCTATTAGTCGGACTAGCGGGTCAACCTCCCCTTTCCTACGAGCAGTACTTC.

The rearrangement uses TRBV15 and TRBJ2-7; weak D call: TRBD1 (5 bases). The CDR3 spans 16 residues. CDR1 is LNHNV, CDR2 YYDKDF, per germline (reference sequence). V lost 0 bases to trimming and J lost 3 bases, with 15 bases between them. The CDR3 here is CATSRDDSTTVYEQYF. The CDR3 DNA sequence: TGTGCCACCAGCAGAGATGATTCGACGACAGTCTACGAGCAGTACTTC.

This clone was seen only a few times. The chain combines TRBV5-8 with TRBJ1-2; 12 bases are shared with TRBD1. The CDR3 is 15 residues long. V lost 4 bases and J lost 3; bases outside the gene matches: 4. Germline CDR1 reads SGHTS; CDR2 reads YDEGEE. CDR3 sequence reads: CASSPGTGGHYGYTF. The CDR3 DNA follows: TGTGCCAGCAGCCCTGGGACAGGGGGCCACTATGGCTACACCTTC. Combining the CDR3 with reference TRBV5-8 and TRBJ1-2 gives the whole variable domain EAGVTQSPTHLIKTRGQQATLRCSPISGHTSVYWYQQALGLGLQFLLWYDEGEERNRGNFPPRFSGRQFPNYSSELNVNALELEDSALYLCASSPGTGGHYGYTFGSGTRLTVV.

The chain combines TRBV19 with TRBJ2-5; D is unclear. Per the germline V gene, CDR1 is LNHDA and CDR2 is SQIVND (reference sequence). V lost 0 bases and J lost 2, with 13 bases in between. This CDR3 has 16 amino acids. CDR3 amino acids: CASSIDHLGSQETQYF. The CDR3 DNA reads TGTGCCAGTAGTATAGATCATCTCGGTTCACAAGAGACCCAGTACTTC.

The rearrangement joins TRBV7-6 to TRBJ2-2; D is perhaps TRBD2 (6 bases). The V gene's germline CDR1 is SGHVS and CDR2 FNYEAQ. The CDR3 is made up of 12 amino acids. The V end lost 5 bases, the J end lost 6 bases, and 7 bases lay between the germline ends. CDR3 bases: TGTGCCAGCAGCAGGAGGGCCGGGGAGCTGTTTTTT. Amino acids: CASSRRAGELFF. Based on the CDR3 plus reference TRBV7-6 and TRBJ2-2, the full variable domain is GAGVSQSPRYKVTKRGQDVALRCDPISGHVSLYWYRQALGQGPEFLTYFNYEAQQDKSGLPNDRFSAERPEGSISTLTIQRTEQRDSAMYRCASSRRAGELFFGEGSRLTVL.

This rearrangement joins TRBV2 to TRBJ1-5, with TRBD1 as a possible D gene (5 bases). The V gene's germline CDR1 is SNHLY and CDR2 FYNNEI. V was pared by 3 bases and J by 3 bases, with 15 bases between. The CDR3 sequence is 16 residues long. CDR3 coding DNA: TGTGCCAGCAGTGAGGGGACCCGGACGCCCAATCAGCCCCAGCATTTT. This gives the protein CASSEGTRTPNQPQHF.

The genes are TRBV7-6 and TRBJ2-3, with 9 bases aligning to TRBD1. J was trimmed by 3 bases and V by 8 bases; bases with no gene match: 15. From germline, CDR1 is SGHVS and CDR2 FNYEAQ. The CDR3 runs 17 residues. Here the CDR3 DNA reads TGTGCCAGCGGCAACGCGAATAACAGGGGGCGAACAGATACGCAGTATTTT. The encoded protein is CASGNANNRGRTDTQYF.

This chain uses TRBV10-3 with TRBJ1-5; 8 nucleotides agree with TRBD1. The CDR3 loop spans 17 amino acids. The germline V gene has CDR1 ENHRY and CDR2 SYGVKD. With V trimmed by 4 bases and J by 0 bases, 8 bases remained unmatched. The CDR3 region is CAISADRGLYSNQPQHF. The DNA of the CDR3 is TGTGCCATCAGTGCCGACAGGGGTCTTTATAGCAATCAGCCCCAGCATTTT.

V usage is TRBV2 and J usage is TRBJ1-2; D not certain. Trimming cost V 4 bases and J 0 bases, with 9 bases left between them. Germline V gene lookup returns CDR1 SNHLY and CDR2 FYNNEI. This CDR3 comprises 14 residues. Here the CDR3 DNA reads TGTGCCAGCAGTGCCCGACACCCTAACTATGGCTACACCTTC. Protein sequence: CASSARHPNYGYTF. Based on the CDR3 plus reference TRBV2 and TRBJ1-2, the full variable domain is EPEVTQTPSHQVTQMGQEVILRCVPISNHLYFYWYRQILGQKVEFLVSFYNNEISEKSEIFDDQFSVERPDGSNFTLKIRSTKLEDSAMYFCASSARHPNYGYTFGSGTRLTVV.

DNA for the CDR3: TGTGCCAGCAACCCCGGGGGGCCCCCTCTTAACGCCATATATTTT. Its translation: CASNPGGPPLNAIYF. This rearrangement joins TRBV7-2 to TRBJ1-3, with D possibly matching TRBD1 (6 bases). This CDR3 has 15 amino acids. Germline CDR1 reads SGHTA; CDR2 reads FQGNSA. V gave up 7 bases and J gave up 11 bases, with 24 bases separating them.

This chain uses TRBV7-3 with TRBJ2-3, with TRBD1 matching over 8 bases. Germline V CDR1 and CDR2: SGHTA, FQGTGA. With V trimmed by 5 bases and J by 4 bases, 5 bases remained unmatched. This CDR3 has 14 residues. The CDR3 spells CASSTDRGADTQYF. The CDR3 bases are TGTGCCAGCAGCACCGACAGGGGAGCAGATACGCAGTATTTT. The full variable domain, with the rest looked up from reference TRBV7-3 and TRBJ2-3, is GAGVSQTPSNKVTEKGKYVELRCDPISGHTALYWYRQSLGQGPEFLIYFQGTGAADDSGLPNDRFFAVRPEGSVSTLKIQRTERGDSAVYLCASSTDRGADTQYFGPGTRLTVL.

A few counts support this clone. The rearrangement uses TRBV4-1 and TRBJ1-4; D possibly corresponds to TRBD1 (6 bases). Trimming removed 6 bases from V and 4 bases from J, with 18 bases in between. Germline V lookup: CDR1 MGHRA, CDR2 YSYEKL. This CDR3 region has 16 residues. The CDR3 loop is CASRPSPGADNEKLFF. CDR3 in DNA: TGCGCCAGCAGACCGTCCCCGGGGGCAGATAATGAAAAACTGTTTTTT.

The chain uses TRBV7-2 and TRBJ1-6; 9 bases map to TRBD1. The germline V gene encodes CDR1 SGHTA and CDR2 FQGNSA. V shed 7 bases and J 4 bases; nucleotides not matched to a gene: 8. The CDR3 has 16 residues. The CDR3 nucleotides are TGTGCCAGCATCGAAAACAGGGGGCTGTATAATTCACCCCTCCACTTT. Amino acid sequence: CASIENRGLYNSPLHF.

The chain carries TRBV4-2 and TRBJ1-2; TRBD1 is a possible D gene (6 bases). The V gene lost 0 bases and the J gene lost 4 bases, with 12 bases spanning the gap. The CDR3 covers 15 residues. Germline CDR1 and CDR2: LGHNA and YNFKEQ. The CDR3 protein is CASSQDSGALYGYTF. CDR3 nucleotides: TGTGCCAGCAGCCAAGATTCAGGGGCCCTCTATGGCTACACCTTC.